A single sample is the source of the 9 T cell receptor beta chains below, sequenced in a study of T cell responses to AZD1222 COVID-19 vaccine. Sequenced by immunoSEQ multiplex PCR; TCRdb stores in-frame clones only, minus some. Among approximately 140,000 clones listed, approximately 90% were seen once. Material: peripheral blood, obtained 28 days after the second AZD1222 dose. These receptors were obtained from an adult who received the AZD1222 COVID-19 vaccine.

The genes are TRBV12-3 or TRBV12-4 and TRBJ2-7; maybe TRBD1 (5 bases). V lost 6 bases and J 5 bases, leaving 14 bases between the germline ends. The CDR3 contains 13 residues. CDR3 region: CASSSRAIHEQYF. The CDR3 region has the DNA TGTGCCAGCAGCTCCAGGGCGATCCACGAGCAGTACTTC.

This clone came up once. The chain joins TRBV9 to TRBJ1-5; D gene unclear. Germline CDR1 is SGDLS and CDR2 is YYNGEE. The CDR3 has 14 amino acids. V lost 3 bases and J 5 bases, leaving 12 bases between the germline ends. The CDR3 sequence is CASSAGRAYQPQHF. CDR3 coding DNA: TGTGCCAGCAGCGCAGGAAGGGCTTATCAGCCCCAGCATTTT.

This sequence joins TRBV3-1 (or the pseudogene TRBV3-2) and TRBJ2-1; no firm D call. Between the trimmed V and J ends, which lost 1 base and 5 bases, there was a span of 9 bases. Looked up from germline, CDR1 is LGHDT and CDR2 is YNNKEL (reference sequence). This CDR3 is 14 amino acids long. CDR3 in DNA: TGTGCCAGCAGCCAAGTGAACAGTCACAATGAGCAGTTCTTC. It specifies CASSQVNSHNEQFF.

V gene TRBV7-2 combines with J gene TRBJ1-3; maybe TRBD1 (6 bases). CDR3 length: 15 residues. Looked up from germline, CDR1 is SGHTA and CDR2 is FQGNSA. The V end was cut by 3 bases, the J end by 0 bases, with 9 bases between. The CDR3 nucleotides are TGTGCCAGCAGCTTTGGGGGCATCTCTGGAAACACCATATATTTT. It codes for CASSFGGISGNTIYF.

The chain has TRBV7-6 and TRBJ1-1; TRBD1 might be the D (6 bases). V lost 6 bases and J lost 2, with 16 bases in between. Germline V gives CDR1 SGHVS, CDR2 FNYEAQ. The CDR3 totals 15 residues. The CDR3 reads CASSRTGGPNTEAFF. The CDR3 DNA is TGTGCCAGCAGTAGAACTGGGGGCCCTAACACTGAAGCTTTCTTT.

This sequence joins TRBV2 and TRBJ2-1, with a tentative D call TRBD1 (6 bases). Germline loops: CDR1 SNHLY, CDR2 FYNNEI. There are 15 residues in the CDR3. The V end was cut by 5 bases, the J end by 0 bases, with 11 bases between. The CDR3 sequence is CASSPDRSSYNEQFF. In nucleotides, the CDR3 is TGTGCCAGCAGTCCCGACAGGAGCTCCTACAATGAGCAGTTCTTC.

This chain links TRBV7-6 with TRBJ1-2; a weak D match, TRBD1 (5 bases). Germline V gives CDR1 SGHVS, CDR2 FNYEAQ. There are 15 residues in the CDR3. V was pared by 0 bases and J by 2 bases, with 10 bases between. The CDR3, as DNA: TGTGCCAGCAGCTTAGCGGCAGGGACCAACTATGGCTACACCTTC. It codes for CASSLAAGTNYGYTF.

In its sample, this clone was seen once. This chain uses TRBV7-2 with TRBJ1-1; TRBD1 agrees at 9 bases. This CDR3 is 15 amino acids long. Trimming removed 6 bases from V and 4 bases from J; junction bases left unmatched: 9. Germline CDR1 is SGHTA and CDR2 is FQGNSA. The CDR3 loop is CASRFAGTGSTEAFF. The DNA for the CDR3 is TGTGCCAGCAGATTTGCCGGGACAGGGTCCACTGAAGCTTTCTTT.

The chain has TRBV7-6 and TRBJ2-5; D might be TRBD2 (6 bases). CDR1 SGHVS and CDR2 FNYEAQ come from the germline V gene. The ends were cut back, 0 bases at V and 4 bases at J, with 15 bases in the middle. The CDR3 is 16 amino acids. The DNA for the CDR3 is TGTGCCAGCAGCTTAGCCGGGACCCCCGGGGGAGAGACCCAGTACTTC. Amino acid sequence: CASSLAGTPGGETQYF.